The sample holds many counts of the clone carrying this T cell receptor (beta chain). Investigators profiled TCR beta VDJ and CDR3 from genomic DNA template. Each CDR3 protein gets one entry after TCRdb re-called the reads with MiXCR. The sample has 130,000 or so distinct CDR3 sequences, about 50% seen once. Flow cytometry had shown expanded CD8+CD57+ cells in the patients chosen for sequencing. Patients uniformly had severe acquired aplastic anemia. The sample belongs to a study of CD8+CD57+ T cells in acquired aplastic anemia. In the study overall: An average of 3.2 ug of DNA was obtained from sorted CD4+ and CD8+ cells.

Germline V gene data show CDR1 as DFQATT and CDR2 as SNEGSKA (reference sequence). Trimming removed 6 bases from V and 3 bases from J; junction bases left unmatched: 5. The CDR3 is 13 residues long. This receptor was obtained from a human donor with aplastic anemia. Sequenced: sorted CD4+, CD8+, or CD8+CD57+ T cells (not recorded which) from PBMCs. The gene calls are TRBV20-1 and TRBJ1-1; 9 bases map to TRBD1. In DNA form, the CDR3 reads TGCAGTGCCCCACAGGGGGCCTACACTGAAGCTTTCTTT. Translation gives CSAPQGAYTEAFF.